These 31 T cell receptor beta chains came from one sample sequenced in a study of shared clonotypes between healthy human individuals. Sequenced by immunoSEQ multiplex PCR; TCRdb stores in-frame clones only, minus some. The sample shows roughly 520,000 clones, roughly 95% of them seen only once. Sequences were obtained from naive CD4+ T cells sorted from blood. Specified subset: CD45RA+ positively selected. Receptors originate from a woman in her 30s in good health.

This chain connects TRBV2 to TRBJ2-7; D could derive from TRBD1 or TRBD2 (5 bases each). Germline V gene sequence: CDR1 SNHLY, CDR2 FYNNEI. Deletions cut 6 bases from V and 7 bases from J, with 19 bases between. This CDR3 is built from 14 residues. DNA of the CDR3: TGTGCCAGCAGGGGGGTGAGGGCCGAGGGGGAGCAGTACTTC. It specifies CASRGVRAEGEQYF.

CDR3 bases: TGTGCCAGCAGCATCCGGGACAGGGTGTGGTTGAACACTGAAGCTTTCTTT. It specifies CASSIRDRVWLNTEAFF. V is TRBV7-8 and J is TRBJ1-1; 9 bases map to TRBD1. The CDR3 is made up of 17 amino acids. The germline V gene has CDR1 SGHVS and CDR2 FQNEAQ. Trimming cost V 5 bases and J 0 bases; bases outside gene matches: 10.

This rearrangement joins TRBV11-2 to TRBJ2-7; D is perhaps TRBD1 (7 bases). The germline V gene encodes CDR1 SGHAT and CDR2 FQNNGV. Trimming pared 0 bases from V and 2 bases from J, leaving 17 bases between. The CDR3 is 17 amino acids. In DNA form, the CDR3 reads TGTGCCAGCAGCTTAGACGGAGGGGGCGCGGGGACCTACGAGCAGTACTTC. This gives the protein CASSLDGGGAGTYEQYF. The full variable domain, its missing parts supplied by reference TRBV11-2 and TRBJ2-7, is EAGVAQSPRYKIIEKRQSVAFWCNPISGHATLYWYQQILGQGPKLLIQFQNNGVVDDSQLPKDRFSAERLKGVDSTLKIQPAKLEDSAVYLCASSLDGGGAGTYEQYFGPGTRLTVT.

The chain couples TRBV18 to TRBJ2-6, with a tentative D call TRBD2 (5 bases). This CDR3 is built from 16 residues. CDR1 KGHSH and CDR2 LQKENI come from the germline V gene. With 3 bases removed from V and 0 bases from J, the gap between germline ends came to 9 bases. In DNA, the CDR3 is TGTGCCAGCTCACCGAACGGAGGCTCTGGGGCCAACGTCCTGACTTTC. Translated: CASSPNGGSGANVLTF.

V gene TRBV19 combines with J gene TRBJ2-4; TRBD2 aligns across 10 bases. Per the germline V gene, CDR1 is LNHDA and CDR2 is SQIVND (reference sequence). CDR3 size: 16 residues. The J segment lost 4 bases and the V segment lost 5 bases, leaving 8 bases of the junction unmatched. The CDR3 region has the DNA TGTGCCAGTAGTCATTTAGCGGGAGGCTCGAAAAACATTCAGTACTTC. This encodes CASSHLAGGSKNIQYF.

V gene TRBV7-9 combines with J gene TRBJ2-5, with 9 bases fitting TRBD1. Looked up from germline, CDR1 is SEHNR and CDR2 is FQNEAQ (reference sequence). Losses at the gene ends were 3 bases for V and 3 bases for J; bases not matched to a gene: 2. CDR3 length: 14 amino acids. CDR3 in DNA: TGTGCCAGCAGCTTTGGGACAGGGAAAGAGACCCAGTACTTC. It codes for CASSFGTGKETQYF.

The chain joins TRBV4-1 to TRBJ1-2; maybe TRBD1 (5 bases). The CDR3 totals 16 residues. In germline, CDR1 is MGHRA, CDR2 YSYEKL. The V and J ends lost 1 base and 2 bases respectively, with 14 bases between them. CDR3 nucleotides: TGCGCCAGCAGCCAAGTTCAGGCAGGGTCGAACTATGGCTACACCTTC. Protein sequence: CASSQVQAGSNYGYTF.

The chain has TRBV4-2 and TRBJ1-2, with D possibly matching TRBD1 (5 bases). Trimming stripped 0 bases from V and 0 bases from J, with 11 bases between. The germline V gene encodes CDR1 LGHNA and CDR2 YNFKEQ. CDR3 size: 16 residues. The CDR3 sequence is CASSQESGLANYGYTF. The CDR3 DNA reads TGTGCCAGCAGCCAAGAATCAGGGCTGGCTAACTATGGCTACACCTTC.

The count of this clone is one. V usage is TRBV28 and J usage is TRBJ2-7; D is perhaps TRBD1 (6 bases). This CDR3 is 14 amino acids long. Per the germline V gene, CDR1 is MDHEN and CDR2 is SYDVKM. V was pared by 6 bases and J by 0 bases, with 12 bases between. Here the CDR3 reads CASSNNRDSYEQYF. The CDR3, as DNA: TGTGCCAGCAGCAACAACAGGGACTCCTACGAGCAGTACTTC.

The CDR3 here is CASSLGVGAGEKLFF. The CDR3, as DNA: TGTGCCAGCAGCTTAGGGGTCGGTGCCGGGGAAAAACTGTTTTTT. This sequence joins TRBV11-2 and TRBJ1-4; no firm D call. This CDR3 spans 15 amino acids. In germline, CDR1 is SGHAT, CDR2 FQNNGV. V lost 1 base to trimming and J lost 8 bases, with 14 bases between them.

This rearrangement joins TRBV6-4 to TRBJ2-1; 8 nucleotides match TRBD2. J lost 7 bases, V lost 1 base, and 6 bases had no gene match. CDR1 MRHNA and CDR2 SNTAGT come from the germline V gene. This CDR3 region has 15 residues. CDR3 DNA sequence: TGTGCCAGCAGTGACTTTGTCGGGAGGGCTAATGAGCAGTTCTTC. As protein: CASSDFVGRANEQFF.

The CDR3 is CASNRLSLRDTQYF. CDR3 in DNA: TGCGCCAGCAATAGACTATCACTCAGAGATACGCAGTATTTT. This chain connects TRBV5-1 to TRBJ2-3, with D perhaps TRBD2 (5 bases). Germline lookup yields CDR1 SGHRS and CDR2 YFSETQ. The CDR3 is 14 residues long. V dropped 6 bases and J dropped 5 bases, with 16 bases sitting between them.

This clone has just a few counts. The V gene is TRBV7-9, the J gene TRBJ1-2; D gene unclear. CDR3 length: 11 residues. With 5 bases removed from V and 8 bases from J, the gap between germline ends came to 9 bases. CDR1 is SEHNR, CDR2 FQNEAQ, per germline (reference sequence). For the CDR3, the DNA is TGTGCCAGCAGCCTTGGTGGGGGCTACACCTTC. As protein: CASSLGGGYTF.

This chain connects TRBV28 to TRBJ2-7; D is unclear. This CDR3 has 16 amino acids. CDR1 and CDR2 from the germline V gene are MDHEN and SYDVKM. V was pared by 5 bases and J by 1 base, with 18 bases between. In DNA, the CDR3 is TGTGCCAGCAGTCCGTCCGGGTACCAAGAATCCTACGAGCAGTACTTC. This codes for CASSPSGYQESYEQYF.

This chain joins TRBV7-9 and TRBJ1-6; D is ambiguous. CDR1 SEHNR and CDR2 FQNEAQ come from the germline V gene (reference sequence). The CDR3 has 16 amino acids. The ends were cut back, 5 bases at V and 4 bases at J, with 15 bases in the middle. Here the CDR3 DNA reads TGTGCCAGCAGCCTCGGGCCTGATTCGTATAATTCACCCCTCCACTTT. Translated: CASSLGPDSYNSPLHF.

CDR3: CAISDPGRESDTQYF. The DNA of the CDR3 is TGTGCCATCAGTGATCCGGGGCGGGAGTCCGATACGCAGTATTTT. The chain uses TRBV10-3 and TRBJ2-3; 7 bases are a match to TRBD2. Germline CDR1 is ENHRY and CDR2 is SYGVKD. V shed 3 bases, J shed 6 bases, and the junction held 9 bases outside the gene matches. This CDR3 is 15 amino acids long.

This chain uses TRBV2 with TRBJ2-3; 13 bases are shared with TRBD2. J was trimmed by 4 bases and V by 5 bases; bases with no gene match: 6. Germline values: CDR1 SNHLY, CDR2 FYNNEI. The length of the CDR3 is 16 residues. CDR3 DNA sequence: TGTGCCAGCAGTACTAGCGGGAGGGCCTTAGCAGATACGCAGTATTTT. This encodes CASSTSGRALADTQYF. Filled out from reference TRBV2 and TRBJ2-3, the complete variable domain reads EPEVTQTPSHQVTQMGQEVILRCVPISNHLYFYWYRQILGQKVEFLVSFYNNEISEKSEIFDDQFSVERPDGSNFTLKIRSTKLEDSAMYFCASSTSGRALADTQYFGPGTRLTVL.

This chain joins TRBV1 and TRBJ1-5. TRBV1 is shown as a pseudogene. The CDR3 is made up of 18 amino acids. In nucleotides, the CDR3 is TGCACCAGCAGCCAAGAATCCAGGGGCAGGGAGGGGAATCAGCCCCAGCATTTT. This gives the protein CTSSQESRGREGNQPQHF.

The rearrangement links TRBV9 to TRBJ1-2; TRBD1 agrees at 12 bases. J was trimmed by 4 bases and V by 3 bases; bases with no gene match: 4. The CDR3 length is 15 residues. The germline V gene has CDR1 SGDLS and CDR2 YYNGEE. The CDR3 coding sequence is TGTGCCAGCAGCGCCGGGACAGGGGGCCTCTATGGCTACACCTTC. This sequence encodes CASSAGTGGLYGYTF.

The V gene is TRBV28, the J gene TRBJ2-7; D uncertain. The CDR3 is 14 residues long. The V gene lost 4 bases and the J gene lost 2 bases, with 12 bases spanning the gap. The V gene's germline CDR1 is MDHEN and CDR2 SYDVKM. CDR3 protein: CASSSPGSPYEQYF. In DNA, the CDR3 is TGTGCCAGCAGTTCCCCAGGCTCCCCCTACGAGCAGTACTTC.

The DNA of the CDR3 is TGTGCCAGCAGCCCCATATGGGACAGGCCCCAAGAGACCCAGTACTTC. Protein: CASSPIWDRPQETQYF. The gene calls are TRBV7-9 and TRBJ2-5, with TRBD1 matching 8 bases. The length of the CDR3 is 16 residues. From germline, CDR1 is SEHNR and CDR2 FQNEAQ (reference sequence). V shed 5 bases, J shed 1 base, and the junction held 9 bases outside the gene matches.

This clone is a singleton in its sample. Distinct nucleotide sequences in the sample also encode this CDR3. The rearrangement links TRBV5-1 to TRBJ2-3; D remains unclear. The CDR3 is 12 amino acids. Trimming cost V 2 bases and J 0 bases, with 1 base left between them. Germline-derived CDR1 and CDR2 are SGHRS and YFSETQ. Here the CDR3 DNA reads TGCGCCAGCAGCTTAAGCACAGATACGCAGTATTTT. Encoded protein: CASSLSTDTQYF.

The chain has TRBV28 and TRBJ2-1; 7 bases match TRBD2. The germline V gene has CDR1 MDHEN and CDR2 SYDVKM. The CDR3 consists of 15 residues. Trimming removed 3 bases from V and 2 bases from J; junction bases left unmatched: 4. CDR3 nucleotides: TGTGCCAGCAGTTTCAGGACTAGAACCTACAATGAGCAGTTCTTC. Protein product: CASSFRTRTYNEQFF.

This clone was recorded only once. This chain uses TRBV19 with TRBJ2-4; TRBD2 matches 7 bases. CDR1 and CDR2 from the germline V gene are LNHDA and SQIVND (reference sequence). The CDR3 contains 15 residues. After removal of 7 bases from V and 0 bases from J, the junction contained 6 bases not matched to a gene. CDR3 sequence reads: CASKGEGKAKNIQYF. CDR3 in DNA: TGTGCCAGTAAAGGGGAGGGCAAAGCCAAAAACATTCAGTACTTC.

The chain has TRBV15 and TRBJ2-3, with D perhaps matching TRBD1 (5 bases). Per germline, CDR1 LNHNV and CDR2 YYDKDF (reference sequence). The CDR3 is made up of 15 amino acids. Trimming shortened V by 2 bases and J by 5 bases, and 14 bases separated the two germline ends. The DNA for the CDR3 is TGTGCCACCAGCAGAAGCTCAGGGAACGGAGATACGCAGTATTTT. Translating it yields CATSRSSGNGDTQYF.

The J gene is TRBJ2-7, the V gene TRBV28, with TRBD2 matching over 8 bases. This CDR3 is built from 15 residues. Germline V gives CDR1 MDHEN, CDR2 SYDVKM. The trim removed 6 bases at V and 2 bases at J, leaving 9 bases unmatched. DNA of the CDR3: TGTGCCAGCAGCGGGCGGACTAGCACTACCTACGAGCAGTACTTC. Translated: CASSGRTSTTYEQYF.

J is TRBJ1-4 and V is TRBV6-1; 9 bases fit TRBD1. With V trimmed by 5 bases and J by 2 bases, 0 bases remained unmatched. The CDR3 is 14 amino acids. Germline V gene sequence: CDR1 MNHNS, CDR2 SASEGT. The CDR3 here is CASSTGGTNEKLFF. DNA of the CDR3: TGTGCCAGCAGTACAGGGGGCACTAATGAAAAACTGTTTTTT.

J is TRBJ2-7 and V is TRBV2; tentatively, D is TRBD1 or TRBD2 (5 bases each). The CDR3 spans 15 residues. Trimming removed 4 bases at V and 2 bases at J, with 15 bases between. The germline CDR1 and CDR2 sequences are SNHLY and FYNNEI. For the CDR3, the DNA is TGTGCCAGCAGTGTGGCCGGGACCTTAACCTACGAGCAGTACTTC. It translates to CASSVAGTLTYEQYF. Full variable domain (missing parts from reference TRBV2 and TRBJ2-7): EPEVTQTPSHQVTQMGQEVILRCVPISNHLYFYWYRQILGQKVEFLVSFYNNEISEKSEIFDDQFSVERPDGSNFTLKIRSTKLEDSAMYFCASSVAGTLTYEQYFGPGTRLTVT.

The rearrangement links TRBV27 to TRBJ2-5, with a tentative D call TRBD2 (5 bases). The CDR3 extends over 15 amino acids. Trimming removed 2 bases from V and 2 bases from J, with 12 bases in between. Germline loops: CDR1 MNHEY, CDR2 SMNVEV (reference sequence). CDR3 DNA sequence: TGTGCCAGCAGTTTACTTGGCGGGCCTCAAGAGACCCAGTACTTC. Protein sequence: CASSLLGGPQETQYF.

The V and J genes are TRBV19 and TRBJ2-2; D call uncertain. Trimming stripped 5 bases from V and 7 bases from J, with 14 bases between. The length of the CDR3 is 14 residues. From germline, CDR1 is LNHDA and CDR2 SQIVND (reference sequence). The CDR3 is CASSWAASRGELFF. CDR3 nucleotides: TGTGCCAGTAGTTGGGCAGCCTCCCGCGGGGAGCTGTTTTTT.

J is TRBJ2-1 and V is TRBV28; D assignment may be TRBD1 or TRBD2 (6 bases each). V lost 6 bases and J 8 bases, leaving 26 bases between the germline ends. Germline-derived CDR1 and CDR2 are MDHEN and SYDVKM. The CDR3 covers 17 residues. The CDR3 reads CASRPRSGGGWGYEQFF. The CDR3 DNA is TGTGCCAGCAGGCCCCGGAGCGGAGGGGGTTGGGGATATGAGCAGTTCTTC.